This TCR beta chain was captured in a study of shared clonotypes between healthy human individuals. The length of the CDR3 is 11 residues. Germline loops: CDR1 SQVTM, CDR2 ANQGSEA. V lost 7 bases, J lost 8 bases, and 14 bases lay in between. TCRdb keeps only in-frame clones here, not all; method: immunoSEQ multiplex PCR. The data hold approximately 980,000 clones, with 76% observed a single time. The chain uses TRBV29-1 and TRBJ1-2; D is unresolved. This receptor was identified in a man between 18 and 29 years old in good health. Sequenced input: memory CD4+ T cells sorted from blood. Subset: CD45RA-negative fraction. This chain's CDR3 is CSELTVEGYTF. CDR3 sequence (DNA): TGCAGCGAACTAACAGTGGAGGGCTACACCTTC.